The table lists the clone carrying this T cell receptor (beta chain) with a few counts. Predating any ophthalmopathy symptoms, the blood sample was taken at first hyperthyroidism diagnosis. This sample stems from a study of T cells in Graves' hyperthyroidism and ophthalmopathy. Study-level information: Peripheral blood was drawn at first diagnosis, prior to all treatment.

Amplification targeted TCR beta CDR3 regions from RNA transcripts. With the HTBI primer set, the TCR CDR3 went through a first round of RT-PCR. A single record per CDR3 protein comes from TCRdb applying MiXCR to the multiplex PCR reads. This table holds 650,000 to 850,000 distinct CDR3 sequences, around 20% found once. The CDR3 spans 17 residues. The V end lost 5 bases, the J end lost 0 bases, and 16 bases lay between the germline ends. CDR1 and CDR2 from the germline V gene are LGHDT and YNNKEL (reference sequence). The origin of this receptor is a woman aged 50 to 60 with Graves' hyperthyroidism that later progressed to Graves' ophthalmopathy. Sequenced input: blood. This rearrangement joins TRBV3-1 to TRBJ2-2, with D possibly matching TRBD1 (6 bases). The DNA of the CDR3 is TGTGCCAGCAGCGGCCGTCGTTGGGGGCCGAACACCGGGGAGCTGTTTTTT. Translated: CASSGRRWGPNTGELFF.